This T cell receptor (beta chain) was identified during a study of type 1 regulatory T cells. TCRdb passed the reads through MiXCR, listing each CDR3 protein once. This table holds around 65,000 distinct CDR3 sequences, about 48% found once. At least ten counts were recorded for this clonotype. Its antigen is currently unknown. The sequenced sample consisted of cultured non-Tr1 T cells, either the whole culture or a sorted T cell fraction (not recorded which). The TCR originated in a human donor in good health.

The CDR3 loop is CASSPYNEQFF. CDR3 nucleotides: TGTGCCAGCAGTCCTTACAATGAGCAGTTCTTC. The chain employs TRBV2 and TRBJ2-1; D is undetermined. Trimming cost V 5 bases and J 4 bases, with 3 bases left between them. The CDR3 covers 11 residues. Germline values: CDR1 SNHLY, CDR2 FYNNEI. Full variable domain (remainder filled in from reference TRBV2 and TRBJ2-1): EPEVTQTPSHQVTQMGQEVILRCVPISNHLYFYWYRQILGQKVEFLVSFYNNEISEKSEIFDDQFSVERPDGSNFTLKIRSTKLEDSAMYFCASSPYNEQFFGPGTRLTVL.